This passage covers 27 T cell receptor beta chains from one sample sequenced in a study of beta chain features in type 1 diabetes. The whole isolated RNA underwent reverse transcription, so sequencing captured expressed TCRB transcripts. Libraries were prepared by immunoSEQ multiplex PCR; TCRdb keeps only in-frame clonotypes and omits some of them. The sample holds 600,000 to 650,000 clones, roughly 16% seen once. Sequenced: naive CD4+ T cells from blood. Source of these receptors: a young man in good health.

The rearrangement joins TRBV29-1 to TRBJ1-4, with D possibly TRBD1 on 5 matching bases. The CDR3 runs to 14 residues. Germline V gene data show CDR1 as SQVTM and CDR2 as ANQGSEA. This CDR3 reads CGGTEGPTNEKLFF. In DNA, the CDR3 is TGCGGTGGGACGGAGGGGCCAACTAATGAAAAACTGTTTTTT.

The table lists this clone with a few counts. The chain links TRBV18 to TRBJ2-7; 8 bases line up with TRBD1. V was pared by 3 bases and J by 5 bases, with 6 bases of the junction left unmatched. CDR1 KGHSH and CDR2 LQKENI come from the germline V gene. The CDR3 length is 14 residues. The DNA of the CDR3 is TGTGCCAGCTCACCCGTAGACAGGGGCCACGAGCAGTACTTC. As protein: CASSPVDRGHEQYF.

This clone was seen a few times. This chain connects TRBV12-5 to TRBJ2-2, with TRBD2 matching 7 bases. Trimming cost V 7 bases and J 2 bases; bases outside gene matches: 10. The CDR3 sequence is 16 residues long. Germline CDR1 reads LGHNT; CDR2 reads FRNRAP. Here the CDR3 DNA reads TGTGCTAGTGCCTCCAGGGAGGGTAGCAACACCGGGGAGCTGTTTTTT. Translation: CASASREGSNTGELFF.

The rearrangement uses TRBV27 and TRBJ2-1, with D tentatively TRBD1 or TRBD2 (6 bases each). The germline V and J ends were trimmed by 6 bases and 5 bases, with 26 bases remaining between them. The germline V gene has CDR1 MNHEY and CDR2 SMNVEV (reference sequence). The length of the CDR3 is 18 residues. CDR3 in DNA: TGTGCCAGCAGCTTAAGACCGGGGGCGGTTATAGGAAACAATGAGCAGTTCTTC. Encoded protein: CASSLRPGAVIGNNEQFF.

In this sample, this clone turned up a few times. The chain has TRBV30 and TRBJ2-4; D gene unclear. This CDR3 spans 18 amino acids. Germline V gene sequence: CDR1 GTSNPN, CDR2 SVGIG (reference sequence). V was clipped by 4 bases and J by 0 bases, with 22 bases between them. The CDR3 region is CAWNLPLTNLTAKNIQYF. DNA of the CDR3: TGTGCCTGGAATTTACCGCTTACGAATCTGACAGCCAAAAACATTCAGTACTTC.

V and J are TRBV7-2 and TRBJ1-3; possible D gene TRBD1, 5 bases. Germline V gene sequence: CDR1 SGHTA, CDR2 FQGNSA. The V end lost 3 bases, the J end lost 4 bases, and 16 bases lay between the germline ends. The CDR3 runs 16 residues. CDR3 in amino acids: CASSFSRGGSGNTIYF. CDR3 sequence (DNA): TGTGCCAGCAGCTTTAGCCGCGGGGGGTCCGGAAACACCATATATTTT.

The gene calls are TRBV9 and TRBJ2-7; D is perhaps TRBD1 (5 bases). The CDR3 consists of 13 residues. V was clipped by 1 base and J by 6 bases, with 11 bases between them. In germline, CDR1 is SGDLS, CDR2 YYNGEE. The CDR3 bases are TGTGCCAGCAGCGTAATGCCAAGGGGCGAGCAGTACTTC. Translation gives CASSVMPRGEQYF.

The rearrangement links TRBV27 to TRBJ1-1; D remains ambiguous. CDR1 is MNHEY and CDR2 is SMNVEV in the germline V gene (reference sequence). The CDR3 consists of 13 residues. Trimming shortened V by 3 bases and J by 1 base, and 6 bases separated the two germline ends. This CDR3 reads CASSFVRNTEAFF. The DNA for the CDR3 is TGTGCCAGCAGTTTCGTTAGGAACACTGAAGCTTTCTTT.

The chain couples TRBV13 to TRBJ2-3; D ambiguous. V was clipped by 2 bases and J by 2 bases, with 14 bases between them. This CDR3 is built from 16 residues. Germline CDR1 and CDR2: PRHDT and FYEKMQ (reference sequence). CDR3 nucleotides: TGTGCCAGCAGCTTAAAGCCAAGGTTAGACACAGATACGCAGTATTTT. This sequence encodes CASSLKPRLDTDTQYF.

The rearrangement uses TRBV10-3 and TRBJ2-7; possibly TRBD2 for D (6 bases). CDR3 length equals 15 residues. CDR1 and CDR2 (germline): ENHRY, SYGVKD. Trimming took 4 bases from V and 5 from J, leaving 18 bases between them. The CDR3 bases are TGTGCCATCAGTGGGGGTAAGGCCCCGGGGGACGAGCAGTACTTC. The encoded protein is CAISGGKAPGDEQYF.

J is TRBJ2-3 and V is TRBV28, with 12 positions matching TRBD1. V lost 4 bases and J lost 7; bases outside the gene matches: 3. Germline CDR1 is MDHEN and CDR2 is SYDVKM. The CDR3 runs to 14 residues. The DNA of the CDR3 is TGTGCCAGCAGTTCCGGGACAGGGGGCCATACGCAGTATTTT. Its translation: CASSSGTGGHTQYF.

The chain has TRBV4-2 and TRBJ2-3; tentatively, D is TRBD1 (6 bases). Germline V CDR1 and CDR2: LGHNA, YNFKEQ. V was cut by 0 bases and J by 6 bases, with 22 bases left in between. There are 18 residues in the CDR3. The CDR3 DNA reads TGTGCCAGCAGCCAAGATCGGGACAACAACGCTTGGGTCGATACGCAGTATTTT. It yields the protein CASSQDRDNNAWVDTQYF.

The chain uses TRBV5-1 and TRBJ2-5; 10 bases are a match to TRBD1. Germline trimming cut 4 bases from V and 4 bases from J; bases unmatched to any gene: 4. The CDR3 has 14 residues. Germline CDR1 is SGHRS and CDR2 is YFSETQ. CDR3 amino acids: CASSGGTGVETQYF. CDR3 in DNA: TGCGCCAGCAGCGGTGGGACAGGGGTAGAGACCCAGTACTTC. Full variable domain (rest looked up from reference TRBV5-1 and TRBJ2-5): KAGVTQTPRYLIKTRGQQVTLSCSPISGHRSVSWYQQTPGQGLQFLFEYFSETQRNKGNFPGRFSGRQFSNSRSEMNVSTLELGDSALYLCASSGGTGVETQYFGPGTRLLVL.

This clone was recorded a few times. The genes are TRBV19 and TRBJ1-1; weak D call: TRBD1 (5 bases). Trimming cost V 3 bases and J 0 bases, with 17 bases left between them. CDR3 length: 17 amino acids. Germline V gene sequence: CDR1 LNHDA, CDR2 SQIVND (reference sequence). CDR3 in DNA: TGTGCCAGTAGTATCCTCAATTCAGGAGGGGTGAACACTGAAGCTTTCTTT. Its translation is CASSILNSGGVNTEAFF.

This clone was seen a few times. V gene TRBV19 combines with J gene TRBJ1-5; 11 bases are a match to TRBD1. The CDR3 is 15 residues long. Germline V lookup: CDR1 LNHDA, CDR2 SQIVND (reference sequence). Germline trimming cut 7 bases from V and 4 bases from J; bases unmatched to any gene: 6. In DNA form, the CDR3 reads TGTGCCAGTACCCCCGGGACAGGGGGTAATCAGCCCCAGCATTTT. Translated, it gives CASTPGTGGNQPQHF.

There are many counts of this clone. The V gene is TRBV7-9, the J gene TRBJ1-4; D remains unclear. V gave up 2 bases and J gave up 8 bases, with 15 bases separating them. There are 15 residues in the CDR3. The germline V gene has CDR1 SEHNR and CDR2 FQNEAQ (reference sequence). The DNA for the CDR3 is TGTGCCAGCAGCTTACGATCGGGGTACCACGAAAAACTGTTTTTT. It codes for CASSLRSGYHEKLFF.

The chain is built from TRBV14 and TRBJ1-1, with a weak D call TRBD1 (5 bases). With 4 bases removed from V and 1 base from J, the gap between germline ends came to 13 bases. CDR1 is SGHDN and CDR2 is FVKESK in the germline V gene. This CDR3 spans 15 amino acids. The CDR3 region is CASSPRGGGNTEAFF. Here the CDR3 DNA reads TGTGCCAGCAGCCCCCGCGGTGGGGGGAACACTGAAGCTTTCTTT.

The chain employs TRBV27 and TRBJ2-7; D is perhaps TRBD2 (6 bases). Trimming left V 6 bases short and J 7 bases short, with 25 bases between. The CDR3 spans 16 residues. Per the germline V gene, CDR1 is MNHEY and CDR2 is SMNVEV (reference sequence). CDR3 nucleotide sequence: TGTGCCAGCAGCCCCGAGAGGCTAGCGTTTTTTTGGGAGCAGTACTTC. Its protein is CASSPERLAFFWEQYF.

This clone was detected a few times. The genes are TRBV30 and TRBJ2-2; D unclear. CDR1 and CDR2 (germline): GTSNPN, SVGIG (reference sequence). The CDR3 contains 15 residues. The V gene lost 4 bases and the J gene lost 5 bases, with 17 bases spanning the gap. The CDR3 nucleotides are TGTGCCTGGACTCTCGGAGAATGGTTGACCGGGGAGCTGTTTTTT. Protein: CAWTLGEWLTGELFF.

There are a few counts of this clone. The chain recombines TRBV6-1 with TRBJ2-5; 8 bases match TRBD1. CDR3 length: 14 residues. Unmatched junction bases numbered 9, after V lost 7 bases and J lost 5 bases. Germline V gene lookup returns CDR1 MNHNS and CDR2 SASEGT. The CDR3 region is CASKVGQGMETQYF. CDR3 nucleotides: TGTGCCAGCAAGGTCGGACAGGGCATGGAGACCCAGTACTTC.

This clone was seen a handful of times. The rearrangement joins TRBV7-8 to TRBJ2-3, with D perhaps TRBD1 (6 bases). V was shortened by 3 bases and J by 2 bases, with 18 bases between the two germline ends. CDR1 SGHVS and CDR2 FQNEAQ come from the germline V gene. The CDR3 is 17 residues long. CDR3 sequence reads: CASSFASTGADTDTQYF. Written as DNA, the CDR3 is TGTGCCAGCAGCTTCGCATCGACAGGAGCGGACACAGATACGCAGTATTTT.

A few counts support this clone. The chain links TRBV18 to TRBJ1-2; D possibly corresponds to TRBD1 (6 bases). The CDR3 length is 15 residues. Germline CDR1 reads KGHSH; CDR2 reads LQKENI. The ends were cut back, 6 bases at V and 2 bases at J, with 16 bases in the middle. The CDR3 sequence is CASSPSSQGNYGYTF. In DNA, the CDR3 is TGTGCCAGCTCGCCTTCTTCACAGGGAAACTATGGCTACACCTTC. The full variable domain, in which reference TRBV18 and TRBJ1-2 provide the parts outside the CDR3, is NAGVMQNPRHLVRRRGQEARLRCSPMKGHSHVYWYRQLPEEGLKFMVYLQKENIIDESGMPKERFSAEFPKEGPSILRIQQVVRGDSAAYFCASSPSSQGNYGYTFGSGTRLTVV.

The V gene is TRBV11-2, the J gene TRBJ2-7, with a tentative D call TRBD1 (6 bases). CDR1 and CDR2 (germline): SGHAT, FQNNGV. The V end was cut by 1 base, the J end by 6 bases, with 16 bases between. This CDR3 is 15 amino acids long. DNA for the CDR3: TGTGCCAGCAGCTTAGTGGGCAGGGGTACGAGCGAGCAGTACTTC. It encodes CASSLVGRGTSEQYF.

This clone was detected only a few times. The CDR3 spells CSVEDREGASGYTF. DNA of the CDR3: TGCAGCGTTGAAGATCGAGAGGGGGCGAGTGGCTACACCTTC. V is TRBV29-1 and J is TRBJ1-2; 7 positions agree with TRBD1. Trimming removed 0 bases from V and 7 bases from J; junction bases left unmatched: 8. This CDR3 region has 14 residues. Germline CDR1 is SQVTM and CDR2 is ANQGSEA.

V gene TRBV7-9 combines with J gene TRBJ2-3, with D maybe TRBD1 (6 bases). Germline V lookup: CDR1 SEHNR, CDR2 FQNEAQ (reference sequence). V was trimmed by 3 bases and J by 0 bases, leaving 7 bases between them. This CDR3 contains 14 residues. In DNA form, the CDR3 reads TGTGCCAGCAGCTTTACAGGGAGCACAGATACGCAGTATTTT. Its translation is CASSFTGSTDTQYF.

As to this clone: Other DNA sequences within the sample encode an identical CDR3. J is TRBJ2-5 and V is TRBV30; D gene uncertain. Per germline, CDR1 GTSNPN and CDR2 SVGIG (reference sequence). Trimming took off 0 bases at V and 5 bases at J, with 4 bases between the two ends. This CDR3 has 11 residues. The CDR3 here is CAWSVLETQYF. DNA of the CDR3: TGTGCCTGGAGTGTATTGGAGACCCAGTACTTC.

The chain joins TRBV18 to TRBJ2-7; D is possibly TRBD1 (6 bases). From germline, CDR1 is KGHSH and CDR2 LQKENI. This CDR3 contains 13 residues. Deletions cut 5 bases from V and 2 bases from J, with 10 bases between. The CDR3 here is CASSTQGTYEQYF. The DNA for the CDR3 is TGTGCCAGCTCAACACAGGGAACCTACGAGCAGTACTTC.